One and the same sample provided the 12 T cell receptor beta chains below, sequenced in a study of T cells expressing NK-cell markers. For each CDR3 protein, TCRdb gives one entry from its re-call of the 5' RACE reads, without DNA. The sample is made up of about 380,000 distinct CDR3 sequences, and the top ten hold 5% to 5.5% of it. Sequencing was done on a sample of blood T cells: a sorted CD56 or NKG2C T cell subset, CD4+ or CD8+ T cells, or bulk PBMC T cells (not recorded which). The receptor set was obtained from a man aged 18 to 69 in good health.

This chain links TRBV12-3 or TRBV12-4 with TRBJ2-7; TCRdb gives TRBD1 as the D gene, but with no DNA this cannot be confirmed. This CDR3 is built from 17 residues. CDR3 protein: CASSPPSRGQESYEQYF.

CDR3 region: CASSALGTDTQYF. The genes are TRBV9 and TRBJ2-3. CDR1 is SGDLS and CDR2 is YYNGEE in the germline V gene. The length of the CDR3 is 13 residues.

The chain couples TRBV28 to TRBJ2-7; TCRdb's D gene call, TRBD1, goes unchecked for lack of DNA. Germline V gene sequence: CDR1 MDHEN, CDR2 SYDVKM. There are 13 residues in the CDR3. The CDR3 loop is CASTGGMVYEQYF. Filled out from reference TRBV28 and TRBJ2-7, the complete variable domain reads DVKVTQSSRYLVKRTGEKVFLECVQDMDHENMFWYRQDPGLGLRLIYFSYDVKMKEKGDIPEGYSVSREKKERFSLILESASTNQTSMYLCASTGGMVYEQYFGPGTRLTVT.

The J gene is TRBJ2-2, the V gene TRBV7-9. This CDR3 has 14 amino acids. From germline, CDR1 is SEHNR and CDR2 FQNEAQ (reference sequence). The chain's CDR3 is CASSPSGGTGELFF. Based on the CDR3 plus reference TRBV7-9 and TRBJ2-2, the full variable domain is DTGVSQNPRHKITKRGQNVTFRCDPISEHNRLYWYRQTLGQGPEFLTYFQNEAQLEKSRLLSDRFSAERPKGSFSTLEIQRTEQGDSAMYLCASSPSGGTGELFFGEGSRLTVL.

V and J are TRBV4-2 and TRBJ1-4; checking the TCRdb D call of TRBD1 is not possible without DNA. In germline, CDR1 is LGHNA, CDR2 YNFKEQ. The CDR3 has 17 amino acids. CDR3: CASSPLGQGAGNEKLFF.

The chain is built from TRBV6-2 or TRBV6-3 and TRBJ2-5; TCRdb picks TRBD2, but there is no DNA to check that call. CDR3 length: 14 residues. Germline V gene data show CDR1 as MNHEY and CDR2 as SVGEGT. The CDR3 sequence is CASRLAGVLETQYF.

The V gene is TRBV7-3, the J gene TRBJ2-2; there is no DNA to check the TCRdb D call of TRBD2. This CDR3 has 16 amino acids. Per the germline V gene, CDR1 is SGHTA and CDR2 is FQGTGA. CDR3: CASSRMGRSNTGELFF. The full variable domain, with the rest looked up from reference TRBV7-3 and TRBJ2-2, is GAGVSQTPSNKVTEKGKYVELRCDPISGHTALYWYRQSLGQGPEFLIYFQGTGAADDSGLPNDRFFAVRPEGSVSTLKIQRTERGDSAVYLCASSRMGRSNTGELFFGEGSRLTVL.

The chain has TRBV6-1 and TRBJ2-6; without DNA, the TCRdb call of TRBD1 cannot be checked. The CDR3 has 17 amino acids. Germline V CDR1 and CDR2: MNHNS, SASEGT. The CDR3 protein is CASSSRQGGRGANVLTF.

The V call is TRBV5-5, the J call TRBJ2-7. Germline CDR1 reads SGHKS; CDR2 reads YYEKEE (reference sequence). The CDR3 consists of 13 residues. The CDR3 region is CASSLISSSEQYF.

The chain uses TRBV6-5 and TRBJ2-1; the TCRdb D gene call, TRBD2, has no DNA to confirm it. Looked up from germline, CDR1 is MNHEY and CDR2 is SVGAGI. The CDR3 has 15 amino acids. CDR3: CASSYEAGPNNEQFF.

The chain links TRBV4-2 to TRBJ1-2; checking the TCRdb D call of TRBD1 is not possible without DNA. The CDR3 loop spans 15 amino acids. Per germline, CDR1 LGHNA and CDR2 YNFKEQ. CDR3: CASSQTSDRQECYTF.

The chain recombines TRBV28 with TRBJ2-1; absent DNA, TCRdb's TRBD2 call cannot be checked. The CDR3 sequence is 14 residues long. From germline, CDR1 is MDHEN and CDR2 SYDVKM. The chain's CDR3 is CASSLAERGPEQFF.